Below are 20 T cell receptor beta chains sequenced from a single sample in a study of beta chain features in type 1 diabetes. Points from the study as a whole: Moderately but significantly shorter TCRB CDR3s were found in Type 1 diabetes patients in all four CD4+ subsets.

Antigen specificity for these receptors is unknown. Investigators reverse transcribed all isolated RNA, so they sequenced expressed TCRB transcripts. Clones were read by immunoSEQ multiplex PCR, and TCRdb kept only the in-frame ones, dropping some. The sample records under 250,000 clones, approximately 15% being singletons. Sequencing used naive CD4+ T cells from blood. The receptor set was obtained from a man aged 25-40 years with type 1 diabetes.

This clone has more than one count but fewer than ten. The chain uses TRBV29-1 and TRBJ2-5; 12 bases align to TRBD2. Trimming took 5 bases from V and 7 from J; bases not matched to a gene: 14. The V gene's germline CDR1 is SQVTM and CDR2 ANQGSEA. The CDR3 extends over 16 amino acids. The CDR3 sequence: CSVNGLAGPRGGTQYF. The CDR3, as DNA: TGCAGCGTTAACGGACTAGCGGGGCCGCGGGGGGGGACCCAGTACTTC.

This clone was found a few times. This CDR3 is CSGQGRYTEAFF. The CDR3 bases are TGCAGCGGACAGGGGCGGTACACTGAAGCTTTCTTT. The genes are TRBV29-1 and TRBJ1-1, with 8 bases matching TRBD1. CDR1 and CDR2 (germline): SQVTM, ANQGSEA. V lost 7 bases to trimming and J lost 3 bases; unmatched junction nucleotides: 4. CDR3 length: 12 residues.

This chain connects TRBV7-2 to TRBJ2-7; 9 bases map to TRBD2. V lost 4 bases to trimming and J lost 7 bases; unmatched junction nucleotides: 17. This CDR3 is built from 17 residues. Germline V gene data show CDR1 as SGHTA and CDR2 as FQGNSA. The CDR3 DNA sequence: TGTGCCAGCAGCTATTTGGGTATTAGCGGGAGACAGGAAGAGCAGTACTTC. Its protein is CASSYLGISGRQEEQYF.

The CDR3, as DNA: TGCGCCAGCAGCTTGGGACGGGGGGGCACAGATACGCAGTATTTT. It is translated as CASSLGRGGTDTQYF. This chain uses TRBV5-1 with TRBJ2-3; 7 bases match TRBD2. The germline V gene encodes CDR1 SGHRS and CDR2 YFSETQ. The V gene end was trimmed by 0 bases and the J gene end by 1 base; junction bases not matched to a gene: 2. The CDR3 loop spans 15 amino acids.

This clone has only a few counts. CDR3 nucleotide sequence: TGTGCCAGCAGGGGGACAGGGGTAGCGAACGAGCAGTACTTC. As protein: CASRGTGVANEQYF. The gene calls are TRBV27 and TRBJ2-7; TRBD1 aligns across 10 bases. The germline CDR1 and CDR2 sequences are MNHEY and SMNVEV (reference sequence). Germline trimming cut 6 bases from V and 5 bases from J; bases unmatched to any gene: 7. The CDR3 contains 14 residues.

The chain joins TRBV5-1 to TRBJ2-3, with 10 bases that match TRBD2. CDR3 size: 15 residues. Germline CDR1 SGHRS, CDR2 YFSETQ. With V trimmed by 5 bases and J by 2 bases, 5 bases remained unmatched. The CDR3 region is CASRALAGPTDTQYF. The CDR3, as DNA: TGCGCCAGCAGGGCACTAGCGGGGCCCACAGATACGCAGTATTTT.

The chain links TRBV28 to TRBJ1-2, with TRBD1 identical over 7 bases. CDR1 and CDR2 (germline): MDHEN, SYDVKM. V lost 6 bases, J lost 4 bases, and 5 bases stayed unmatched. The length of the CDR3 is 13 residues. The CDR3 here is CASRGDRVYGYTF. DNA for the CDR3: TGTGCCAGCAGGGGAGACAGGGTCTATGGCTACACCTTC.

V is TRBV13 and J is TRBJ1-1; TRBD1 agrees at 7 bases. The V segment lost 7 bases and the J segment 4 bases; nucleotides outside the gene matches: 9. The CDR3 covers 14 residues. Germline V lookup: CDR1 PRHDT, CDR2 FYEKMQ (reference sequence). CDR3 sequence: CASTMTGSITEAFF. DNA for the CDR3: TGTGCCAGCACCATGACAGGGAGCATCACTGAAGCTTTCTTT.

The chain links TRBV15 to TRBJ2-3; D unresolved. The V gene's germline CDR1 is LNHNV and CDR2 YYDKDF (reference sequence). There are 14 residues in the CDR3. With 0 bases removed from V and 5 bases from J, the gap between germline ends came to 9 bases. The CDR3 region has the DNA TGTGCCACCAGCAGAGATCGGGTCGAAGATACGCAGTATTTT. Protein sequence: CATSRDRVEDTQYF.

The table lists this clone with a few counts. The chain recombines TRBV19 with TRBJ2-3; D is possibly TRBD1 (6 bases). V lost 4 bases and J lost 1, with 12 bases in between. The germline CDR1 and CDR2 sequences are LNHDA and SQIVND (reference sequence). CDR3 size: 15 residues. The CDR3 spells CASSSPAGGTDTQYF. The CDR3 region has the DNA TGTGCCAGTAGTAGCCCCGCAGGGGGCACAGATACGCAGTATTTT.

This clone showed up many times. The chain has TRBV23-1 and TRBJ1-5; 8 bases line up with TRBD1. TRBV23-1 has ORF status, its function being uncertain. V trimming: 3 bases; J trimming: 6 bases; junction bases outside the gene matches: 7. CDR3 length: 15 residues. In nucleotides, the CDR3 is TGCGCCAGCAGTCACCCTAACAGGGGGGGTCAGCCCCAGCATTTT. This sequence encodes CASSHPNRGGQPQHF.

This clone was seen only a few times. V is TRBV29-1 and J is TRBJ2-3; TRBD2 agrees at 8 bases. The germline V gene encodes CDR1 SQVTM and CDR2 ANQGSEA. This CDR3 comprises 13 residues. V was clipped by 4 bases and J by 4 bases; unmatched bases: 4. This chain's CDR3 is CSVGAGVSDTQYF. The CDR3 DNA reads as TGCAGCGTTGGAGCGGGAGTGTCAGATACGCAGTATTTT.

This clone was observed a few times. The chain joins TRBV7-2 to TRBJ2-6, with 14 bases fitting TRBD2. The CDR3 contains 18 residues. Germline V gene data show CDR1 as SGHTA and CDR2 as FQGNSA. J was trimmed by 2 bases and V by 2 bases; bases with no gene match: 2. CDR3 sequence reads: CASSLRLAGGPGANVLTF. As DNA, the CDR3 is TGTGCCAGCAGCTTAAGACTAGCGGGGGGGCCTGGGGCCAACGTCCTGACTTTC.

The CDR3 spells CAWSPQGFGEQYF. As DNA, the CDR3 is TGTGCCTGGAGCCCACAGGGGTTCGGCGAGCAGTACTTC. The rearrangement uses TRBV30 and TRBJ2-7, with 7 bases identical to TRBD1. Germline CDR1 is GTSNPN and CDR2 is SVGIG (reference sequence). There are 13 residues in the CDR3. Trimming took 3 bases from V and 6 from J; bases not matched to a gene: 8.

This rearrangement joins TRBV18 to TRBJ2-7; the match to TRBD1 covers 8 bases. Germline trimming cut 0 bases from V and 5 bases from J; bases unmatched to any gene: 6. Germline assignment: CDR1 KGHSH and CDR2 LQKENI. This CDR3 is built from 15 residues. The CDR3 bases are TGTGCCAGCTCACCACCGCAGCAGGGGGCCCACGAGCAGTACTTC. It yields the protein CASSPPQQGAHEQYF. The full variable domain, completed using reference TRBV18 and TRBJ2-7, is NAGVMQNPRHLVRRRGQEARLRCSPMKGHSHVYWYRQLPEEGLKFMVYLQKENIIDESGMPKERFSAEFPKEGPSILRIQQVVRGDSAAYFCASSPPQQGAHEQYFGPGTRLTVT.

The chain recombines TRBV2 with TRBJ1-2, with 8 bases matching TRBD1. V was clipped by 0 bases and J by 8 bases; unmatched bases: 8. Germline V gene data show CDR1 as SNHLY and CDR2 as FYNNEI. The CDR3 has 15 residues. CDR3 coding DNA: TGTGCCAGCAGTGAAGCTACCAGGGGGCAAGAGGGCTACACCTTC. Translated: CASSEATRGQEGYTF.

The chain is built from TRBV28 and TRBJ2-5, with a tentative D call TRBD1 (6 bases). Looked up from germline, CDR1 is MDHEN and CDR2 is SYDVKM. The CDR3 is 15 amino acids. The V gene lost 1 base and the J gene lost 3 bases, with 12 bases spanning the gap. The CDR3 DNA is TGTGCCAGCAGTTTATTAGTTACAGGGAAAGAGACCCAGTACTTC. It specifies CASSLLVTGKETQYF.

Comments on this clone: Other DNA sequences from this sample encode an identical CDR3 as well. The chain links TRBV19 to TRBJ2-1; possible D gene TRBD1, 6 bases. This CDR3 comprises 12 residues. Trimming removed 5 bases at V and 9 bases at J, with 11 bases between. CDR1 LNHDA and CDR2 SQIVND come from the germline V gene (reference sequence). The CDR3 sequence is CASSPQGGEQFF. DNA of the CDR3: TGTGCCAGTAGTCCACAGGGTGGTGAGCAGTTCTTC.

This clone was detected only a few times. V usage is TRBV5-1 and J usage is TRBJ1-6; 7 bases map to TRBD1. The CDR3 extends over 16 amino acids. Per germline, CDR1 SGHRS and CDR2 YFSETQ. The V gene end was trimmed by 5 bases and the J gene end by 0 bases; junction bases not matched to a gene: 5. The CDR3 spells CASSRQGSSYNSPLHF. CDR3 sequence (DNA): TGCGCCAGCAGTCGACAGGGAAGCTCCTATAATTCACCCCTCCACTTT.

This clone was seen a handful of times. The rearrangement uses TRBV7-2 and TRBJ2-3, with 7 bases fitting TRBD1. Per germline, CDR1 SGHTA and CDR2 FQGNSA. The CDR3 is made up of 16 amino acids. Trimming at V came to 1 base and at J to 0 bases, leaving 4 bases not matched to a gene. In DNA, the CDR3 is TGTGCCAGCAGCTTAGGACAGGGAACGAGCACAGATACGCAGTATTTT. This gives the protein CASSLGQGTSTDTQYF.